These 31 T cell receptor beta chains share one sample of origin, sequenced in a study of cytomegalovirus exposure and HLA in healthy donors (dated by TCRdb to about 2017). Library preparation was by the immunoSEQ multiplex PCR assay. The multiplex PCR relied on a mix of 60 forward primers for TCR Vbeta segments and 13 reverse primers for TCR Jbeta segments. TCRdb limited this immuneACCESS table to in-frame rearrangements with V and J called. A share of clones is missing; checked studies link under half to unresolved V genes, and the rest is unexplained. The sample table holds about 90,000 clones, of which roughly 80% were seen once. The leading ten clones occupy under 2.5% of the sample. Sequenced sample: PBMCs. Receptor source: a boy aged 5-17 years in good health and CMV-seronegative.

The V and J genes are TRBV5-1 and TRBJ2-3, with TRBD2 identical over 8 bases. Germline lookup yields CDR1 SGHRS and CDR2 YFSETQ. V was clipped by 5 bases and J by 3 bases; unmatched bases: 8. This CDR3 has 15 residues. CDR3 bases: TGCGCCAGCAGACACACTAGCGGAATTACAGATACGCAGTATTTT. It encodes CASRHTSGITDTQYF.

This clone was picked up a small number of times. In the same sample, other DNA sequences code for this CDR3. This chain's CDR3 is CSVEPGGNQPQHF. DNA for the CDR3: TGCAGCGTTGAACCGGGGGGCAATCAGCCCCAGCATTTT. The chain recombines TRBV29-1 with TRBJ1-5, with D perhaps matching TRBD1 (5 bases). The CDR3 has 13 residues. Germline CDR1 SQVTM, CDR2 ANQGSEA. With 2 bases removed from V and 2 bases from J, the gap between germline ends came to 7 bases. Looking up the rest from reference TRBV29-1 and TRBJ1-5 gives the full variable domain: SAVISQKPSRDICQRGTSLTIQCQVDSQVTMMFWYRQQPGQSLTLIATANQGSEATYESGFVIDKFPISRPNLTFSTLTVSNMSPEDSSIYLCSVEPGGNQPQHFGDGTRLSIL.

The chain is built from TRBV18 and TRBJ2-1; D not resolved. CDR1 is KGHSH, CDR2 LQKENI, per germline. The CDR3 runs 14 residues. Trimming took 4 bases from V and 5 from J, leaving 12 bases between them. The CDR3 loop is CASSRLVRNNEQFF. The DNA of the CDR3 is TGTGCCAGCTCACGCCTGGTGCGGAACAATGAGCAGTTCTTC. The variable domain in full, completed from reference TRBV18 and TRBJ2-1, reads NAGVMQNPRHLVRRRGQEARLRCSPMKGHSHVYWYRQLPEEGLKFMVYLQKENIIDESGMPKERFSAEFPKEGPSILRIQQVVRGDSAAYFCASSRLVRNNEQFFGPGTRLTVL.

The count of this clone is one. The CDR3 protein is CASSSTGSGLTFF. CDR3 nucleotide sequence: TGTGCCAGCAGTTCAACGGGATCCGGGCTGACTTTCTTT. The V call is TRBV7-2, the J call TRBJ1-1; no firm D call. V gave up 6 bases and J gave up 12 bases, with 20 bases separating them. Germline CDR1 reads SGHTA; CDR2 reads FQGNSA. The CDR3 sequence is 13 residues long.

The chain is built from TRBV28 and TRBJ1-5; TRBD1 agrees at 9 bases. V dropped 11 bases and J dropped 3; count of bases not matched to a gene: 5. Germline V gives CDR1 MDHEN, CDR2 SYDVKM. The CDR3 totals 13 residues. CDR3 region: CAGTGGFNQPQHF. CDR3 coding DNA: TGTGCCGGAACAGGGGGCTTCAATCAGCCCCAGCATTTT.

The rearrangement uses TRBV4-3 and TRBJ1-4; D gene ambiguous. V was cut by 0 bases and J by 4 bases, with 9 bases left in between. This CDR3 is 15 amino acids long. Germline V gene sequence: CDR1 LGHNA, CDR2 YSLEER. DNA for the CDR3: TGCGCCAGCAGCCAAGATACACGGGTTAATGAAAAACTGTTTTTT. It is translated as CASSQDTRVNEKLFF.

The V gene is TRBV27, the J gene TRBJ2-1; no clear D gene. Germline loops: CDR1 MNHEY, CDR2 SMNVEV (reference sequence). The CDR3 loop spans 15 amino acids. V was cut by 8 bases and J by 0 bases, with 14 bases left in between. The CDR3 region is CASLSLLSSYNEQFF. Written as DNA, the CDR3 is TGTGCCAGCTTATCTCTTCTTAGCTCCTACAATGAGCAGTTCTTC.

This chain links TRBV4-1 with TRBJ2-7; 9 nucleotides align to TRBD1. The V gene's germline CDR1 is MGHRA and CDR2 YSYEKL. With 5 bases clipped from V and 4 bases from J, the junction kept 6 bases outside the gene matches. There are 14 residues in the CDR3. CDR3 loop: CASSFTGGGYEQYF. The CDR3, as DNA: TGCGCCAGCAGCTTCACAGGGGGCGGGTACGAGCAGTACTTC.

The V gene is TRBV9, the J gene TRBJ2-7; 7 bases fit TRBD2. V lost 0 bases and J lost 2; bases outside the gene matches: 5. The length of the CDR3 is 15 residues. Germline CDR1 reads SGDLS; CDR2 reads YYNGEE. CDR3 DNA: TGTGCCAGCAGCGTAGGGGCTAGCGGAGCCTACGAGCAGTACTTC. As protein: CASSVGASGAYEQYF.

V is TRBV27 and J is TRBJ1-1, with D hard to call. The V gene lost 3 bases and the J gene lost 1 base, with 12 bases spanning the gap. The length of the CDR3 is 15 residues. CDR1 is MNHEY, CDR2 SMNVEV, per germline (reference sequence). CDR3 amino acids: CASSFEGLENTEAFF. For the CDR3, the DNA is TGTGCCAGCAGTTTCGAAGGTCTAGAGAACACTGAAGCTTTCTTT.

The DNA for the CDR3 is TGTGCCAGCTCTTTACAGGGAGTCGGGGAGCTGTTTTTT. Protein: CASSLQGVGELFF. The chain is built from TRBV18 and TRBJ2-2; TRBD1 might be the D (6 bases). The germline CDR1 and CDR2 sequences are KGHSH and LQKENI. Trimming shortened V by 6 bases and J by 7 bases, and 12 bases separated the two germline ends. This CDR3 is built from 13 residues.

The rearrangement joins TRBV7-2 to TRBJ2-2, with 14 bases fitting TRBD2. CDR3 length: 16 residues. Germline trimming cut 4 bases from V and 7 bases from J; bases unmatched to any gene: 5. Looked up from germline, CDR1 is SGHTA and CDR2 is FQGNSA. For the CDR3, the DNA is TGTGCCAGCAGCTCGACTAGCGGGAGGGCCGGCGGGGAGCTGTTTTTT. Encoded protein: CASSSTSGRAGGELFF.

The V call is TRBV6-1, the J call TRBJ1-4; tentative D call: TRBD1 (6 bases). This CDR3 comprises 15 residues. The germline CDR1 and CDR2 sequences are MNHNS and SASEGT. Trimming pared 5 bases from V and 3 bases from J, leaving 13 bases between. CDR3 DNA sequence: TGTGCCAGCAGTCGCCCAGGGGAAGCTAATGAAAAACTGTTTTTT. This encodes CASSRPGEANEKLFF.

The CDR3 loop is CASSLVTSETSYSYNEQFF. In nucleotides, the CDR3 is TGTGCCAGCAGCCTAGTGACTAGCGAGACATCTTACTCCTACAATGAGCAGTTCTTC. This sequence joins TRBV28 and TRBJ2-1; 8 bases align to TRBD2. This CDR3 is 19 amino acids long. V dropped 6 bases and J dropped 0; count of bases not matched to a gene: 16. Per the germline V gene, CDR1 is MDHEN and CDR2 is SYDVKM.

CDR3 amino acids: CATSPGWSGGEDTQYF. The DNA for the CDR3 is TGTGCCACCAGCCCCGGATGGAGCGGGGGGGAAGATACGCAGTATTTT. The chain recombines TRBV15 with TRBJ2-3, with 10 bases fitting TRBD2. V dropped 5 bases and J dropped 5; count of bases not matched to a gene: 10. The CDR3 is 16 residues long. Per the germline V gene, CDR1 is LNHNV and CDR2 is YYDKDF (reference sequence). Based on the CDR3 plus reference TRBV15 and TRBJ2-3, the full variable domain is DAMVIQNPRYQVTQFGKPVTLSCSQTLNHNVMYWYQQKSSQAPKLLFHYYDKDFNNEADTPDNFQSRRPNTSFCFLDIRSPGLGDTAMYLCATSPGWSGGEDTQYFGPGTRLTVL.

The rearrangement joins TRBV19 to TRBJ1-2; 9 bases line up with TRBD1. J was trimmed by 4 bases and V by 11 bases; bases with no gene match: 8. Per germline, CDR1 LNHDA and CDR2 SQIVND (reference sequence). The CDR3 length is 13 residues. The CDR3 coding sequence is TGTGCCTCAGAGACAGGGGGTTCCTATGGCTACACCTTC. Translating it yields CASETGGSYGYTF.

The chain carries TRBV4-3 and TRBJ2-7; D gene unclear. The germline CDR1 and CDR2 sequences are LGHNA and YSLEER. The CDR3 loop spans 15 amino acids. Trimming pared 4 bases from V and 0 bases from J, leaving 13 bases between. The CDR3 spells CASSPLPGISYEQYF. CDR3 nucleotide sequence: TGCGCCAGCAGCCCCCTCCCAGGTATCTCCTACGAGCAGTACTTC.

In this sample, this clone turned up once. The chain has TRBV2 and TRBJ2-7, with D possibly being TRBD1 (6 bases). Per germline, CDR1 SNHLY and CDR2 FYNNEI. V gave up 6 bases and J gave up 7 bases, with 16 bases separating them. The CDR3 loop spans 13 amino acids. The CDR3 region is CASSSGQRWEQYF. The CDR3 DNA follows: TGTGCCAGCAGCTCGGGACAACGTTGGGAGCAGTACTTC.

The chain recombines TRBV15 with TRBJ1-1; the D is unclear. The CDR3 is 14 amino acids. Germline V gene data show CDR1 as LNHNV and CDR2 as YYDKDF (reference sequence). The V gene lost 3 bases and the J gene lost 0 bases, with 8 bases spanning the gap. The CDR3 DNA sequence: TGTGCCACCAGCAGTCAGTCTTTGAACACTGAAGCTTTCTTT. Amino acid sequence: CATSSQSLNTEAFF.

CDR3 region: CASSPTGGGLSTDTQYF. CDR3 DNA: TGTGCCAGCAGCCCGACGGGGGGGGGCCTTAGCACAGATACGCAGTATTTT. The chain uses TRBV7-6 and TRBJ2-3, with TRBD2 matching 8 bases. The CDR3 totals 17 residues. The ends lost 5 bases at V and 0 bases at J; junction bases unmatched: 10. The germline gives CDR1 SGHVS, CDR2 FNYEAQ.

The V gene is TRBV28, the J gene TRBJ1-5; D perhaps matches TRBD1 (5 bases). The CDR3 extends over 16 amino acids. Germline CDR1 and CDR2: MDHEN and SYDVKM. The germline V and J ends were trimmed by 7 bases and 5 bases, with 21 bases remaining between them. The CDR3 DNA reads TGTGCCAGCAACCGAGGGAGGGGCCCCGGGGATCAGCCCCAGCATTTT. Encoded protein: CASNRGRGPGDQPQHF.

This chain links TRBV7-9 with TRBJ1-2; a weak D match, TRBD1 (5 bases). The CDR3 is 16 amino acids. CDR1 SEHNR and CDR2 FQNEAQ come from the germline V gene (reference sequence). V lost 7 bases and J lost 5, with 23 bases in between. CDR3 sequence (DNA): TGTGCCAGCACCTACCATAAAGACCCGGGGGGTTATGGCTACACCTTC. This gives the protein CASTYHKDPGGYGYTF.

The chain joins TRBV6-1 to TRBJ2-5; the D gene is possibly TRBD2 (5 bases). Trimming removed 8 bases at V and 0 bases at J, with 16 bases between. The CDR3 has 15 amino acids. Germline CDR1 reads MNHNS; CDR2 reads SASEGT. DNA of the CDR3: TGTGCCAGCTCCCGATTGGAGGATTACCAAGAGACCCAGTACTTC. It encodes CASSRLEDYQETQYF.

The V gene is TRBV2, the J gene TRBJ1-4; D uncertain. The CDR3 has 14 amino acids. Deletions cut 7 bases from V and 5 bases from J, with 14 bases between. Germline CDR1 reads SNHLY; CDR2 reads FYNNEI. The CDR3 bases are TGTGCCAGCACTAACAGAGCCCCAAATGAAAAACTGTTTTTT. It specifies CASTNRAPNEKLFF.

This clone has just a few counts. The CDR3 nucleotides are TGCGCCAGCAGCCAGGGGTTCAGCTACGAGCAGTACTTC. Its translation is CASSQGFSYEQYF. This chain links TRBV10-2 with TRBJ2-7; D is possibly TRBD1 (6 bases). This CDR3 is 13 amino acids long. Germline values: CDR1 WSHSY, CDR2 SAAADI. V shed 6 bases and J shed 3 bases, with 12 bases lying between them.

This rearrangement joins TRBV19 to TRBJ2-7; 9 positions agree with TRBD2. Unmatched junction bases numbered 1, after V lost 4 bases and J lost 3 bases. Germline V gives CDR1 LNHDA, CDR2 SQIVND (reference sequence). CDR3 length: 13 amino acids. The DNA of the CDR3 is TGTGCCAGTAGTAGCGGGGGGGACTACGAGCAGTACTTC. Its protein is CASSSGGDYEQYF.

Written as DNA, the CDR3 is TGTGCCAGCAGCTCCACAGCGGGGGGCTTAGGAACCTACACCTTC. Encoded protein: CASSSTAGGLGTYTF. This chain connects TRBV7-2 to TRBJ1-2, with D tentatively TRBD1 (6 bases). This CDR3 comprises 15 residues. The germline CDR1 and CDR2 sequences are SGHTA and FQGNSA. Trimming removed 4 bases at V and 10 bases at J, with 22 bases between.

The chain has TRBV11-3 and TRBJ1-3; D call uncertain. The CDR3 totals 13 residues. V was shortened by 6 bases and J by 4 bases, with 10 bases between the two germline ends. Germline lookup yields CDR1 SGHNT and CDR2 YENEEA. DNA of the CDR3: TGTGCCAGCAGTAGAGCATCAGGAAACACCATATATTTT. Encoded protein: CASSRASGNTIYF.

This sequence joins TRBV7-9 and TRBJ2-3; 9 bases align to TRBD1. The CDR3 is made up of 13 amino acids. Per the germline V gene, CDR1 is SEHNR and CDR2 is FQNEAQ (reference sequence). With V trimmed by 2 bases and J by 14 bases, 8 bases remained unmatched. CDR3 nucleotide sequence: TGTGCCAGCAGCTTATCTTGGACAGGGGACTTGTATTTT. This translates into CASSLSWTGDLYF.

V usage is TRBV28 and J usage is TRBJ1-5; the D gene is possibly TRBD1 (6 bases). This CDR3 comprises 15 residues. CDR1 is MDHEN and CDR2 is SYDVKM in the germline V gene. V was shortened by 2 bases and J by 3 bases, with 11 bases between the two germline ends. The CDR3 loop reads CASSLVQGDNQPQHF. CDR3 DNA: TGTGCCAGCAGTTTAGTACAGGGCGACAATCAGCCCCAGCATTTT.

V usage is TRBV7-9 and J usage is TRBJ1-3; the D is unclear. This CDR3 is built from 14 residues. V was clipped by 3 bases and J by 0 bases, with 6 bases between them. Germline CDR1 reads SEHNR; CDR2 reads FQNEAQ (reference sequence). The CDR3 DNA reads as TGTGCCAGCAGCTTCCCTCTCTCTGGAAACACCATATATTTT. Protein product: CASSFPLSGNTIYF.